One sample yielded the 25 T cell receptor beta chains listed below, sequenced in a study of cytomegalovirus exposure and HLA in healthy donors. The PCR used 60 Vbeta and 13 Jbeta primers. Repertoires were generated with immunoSEQ multiplex PCR, while TCRdb's copy carries only in-frame clones and drops some. The repertoire holds some 170,000 clones, with 71% as singletons. Sequencing used PBMCs. These receptors all stem from a woman under 40 in good health and CMV-seronegative.

A remark on this clone: One junction end does not reproduce the germline sequence, and a read error may be involved. The chain couples TRBV5-6 to TRBJ1-4; D uncertain. The germline CDR1 and CDR2 sequences are SGHDT and YYEEEE. CDR3 length: 13 residues. In DNA, the CDR3 is TGTGCCAGCAGCTTGTCCGGGAATGACAAACTGTTTTTT. Translated, it gives CASSLSGNDKLFF.

The chain couples TRBV18 to TRBJ1-1; 8 bases line up with TRBD1. The CDR3 loop spans 14 amino acids. The junction had 5 bases not matched to a gene; V was cut back by 5 bases and J by 3 bases. Germline-derived CDR1 and CDR2 are KGHSH and LQKENI. The CDR3 protein is CASSWSTGDTEAFF. The CDR3 DNA sequence: TGTGCCAGCTCATGGTCGACAGGGGACACTGAAGCTTTCTTT.

The chain carries TRBV10-3 and TRBJ2-1; 10 positions match TRBD2. The V and J ends lost 3 bases and 0 bases, in that order; junction bases with no gene match: 14. CDR3 length: 20 residues. From germline, CDR1 is ENHRY and CDR2 SYGVKD. The CDR3, as DNA: TGTGCCATCAGTGATTCTTGGTGGCTAGCGGGGGCCAGCTCCTACAATGAGCAGTTCTTC. It specifies CAISDSWWLAGASSYNEQFF.

The V and J genes are TRBV7-9 and TRBJ2-7; 8 bases align to TRBD1. There are 14 residues in the CDR3. In germline, CDR1 is SEHNR, CDR2 FQNEAQ (reference sequence). Trimming took 2 bases from V and 4 from J; bases not matched to a gene: 4. The CDR3 sequence is CASSLTGQGYEQYF. CDR3 nucleotide sequence: TGTGCCAGCAGCTTAACAGGACAGGGTTACGAGCAGTACTTC.

This clone was detected only once. The chain has TRBV15 and TRBJ2-7; D gene unclear. Germline values: CDR1 LNHNV, CDR2 YYDKDF (reference sequence). V lost 3 bases, J lost 3 bases, and 18 bases lay in between. The CDR3 has 16 amino acids. The CDR3 region is CATSSSSWAINYEQYF. The CDR3 DNA reads as TGTGCCACCAGCAGTTCCTCTTGGGCGATCAACTACGAGCAGTACTTC.

The rearrangement links TRBV12-5 to TRBJ2-3, with D perhaps TRBD2 (6 bases). Germline CDR1 reads LGHNT; CDR2 reads FRNRAP. Trimming removed 5 bases at V and 5 bases at J, with 8 bases between. The CDR3 is 12 amino acids. This CDR3 is CASGRLGDTQYF. CDR3 nucleotides: TGTGCTAGTGGTCGACTAGGAGATACGCAGTATTTT. Drawing the rest from reference TRBV12-5 and TRBJ2-3, the complete variable domain is DARVTQTPRHKVTEMGQEVTMRCQPILGHNTVFWYRQTMMQGLELLAYFRNRAPLDDSGMPKDRFSAEMPDATLATLKIQPSEPRDSAVYFCASGRLGDTQYFGPGTRLTVL.

Only a few counts were recorded for this clone. The genes are TRBV7-6 and TRBJ1-3; 7 bases align to TRBD1. This CDR3 comprises 15 residues. The germline V gene encodes CDR1 SGHVS and CDR2 FNYEAQ. Trimming at V came to 5 bases and at J to 3 bases, leaving 7 bases not matched to a gene. As DNA, the CDR3 is TGTGCCAGCAGCCCACGCACAGGGGATGGAAACACCATATATTTT. As protein: CASSPRTGDGNTIYF.

V gene TRBV5-6 combines with J gene TRBJ2-5; D is perhaps TRBD2 (7 bases). Germline V lookup: CDR1 SGHDT, CDR2 YYEEEE. This CDR3 comprises 15 residues. The V end was cut by 2 bases, the J end by 2 bases, with 13 bases between. The CDR3 DNA reads TGTGCCAGCAGCTTAAAACAGGGAGGGCAAGAGACCCAGTACTTC. Protein sequence: CASSLKQGGQETQYF.

The chain has TRBV7-9 and TRBJ1-3; 8 bases map to TRBD1. Germline CDR1 is SEHNR and CDR2 is FQNEAQ (reference sequence). With V trimmed by 4 bases and J by 3 bases, 5 bases remained unmatched. The CDR3 extends over 15 amino acids. The CDR3 sequence is CASSSGQGFGNTIYF. The DNA of the CDR3 is TGTGCCAGCAGCTCCGGACAGGGATTTGGAAACACCATATATTTT.

This sequence joins TRBV4-1 and TRBJ2-5; D is unresolved. The CDR3 covers 15 residues. Germline CDR1 and CDR2: MGHRA and YSYEKL. Deletions cut 1 base from V and 4 bases from J, with 13 bases between. The CDR3 loop is CASSQGVGGGETQYF. DNA of the CDR3: TGCGCCAGCAGCCAAGGGGTGGGTGGCGGAGAGACCCAGTACTTC.

This chain connects TRBV7-9 to TRBJ2-2, with 8 positions matching TRBD2. Unmatched junction bases numbered 13, after V lost 5 bases and J lost 5 bases. The CDR3 has 17 amino acids. The germline V gene encodes CDR1 SEHNR and CDR2 FQNEAQ (reference sequence). The CDR3 here is CASSRSLAGGGTGELFF. The CDR3 nucleotides read TGTGCCAGCAGCCGTTCCCTGGCGGGGGGCGGGACCGGGGAGCTGTTTTTT.

The rearrangement uses TRBV10-3 and TRBJ1-2; no clear D. Trimming took off 2 bases at V and 8 bases at J, with 15 bases between the two ends. In germline, CDR1 is ENHRY, CDR2 SYGVKD. CDR3 size: 14 residues. The CDR3 DNA reads as TGTGCCATCAGTGAGACCGGGAACGGCTTGGGCTACACCTTC. Residues: CAISETGNGLGYTF.

In this sample, this clone turned up a few times. The chain is built from TRBV2 and TRBJ2-5; D is uncertain. V dropped 4 bases and J dropped 5 bases, with 14 bases sitting between them. The length of the CDR3 is 14 residues. Germline assignment: CDR1 SNHLY and CDR2 FYNNEI. The CDR3 spells CASSAQSGPETQYF. CDR3 nucleotide sequence: TGTGCCAGCAGTGCCCAGTCTGGGCCGGAGACCCAGTACTTC.

This clone was observed a handful of times. This chain joins TRBV5-5 and TRBJ1-4, with D possibly TRBD1 on 6 matching bases. The CDR3 is 16 residues long. V gave up 4 bases and J gave up 3 bases, with 16 bases separating them. CDR1 is SGHKS, CDR2 YYEKEE, per germline (reference sequence). Written as DNA, the CDR3 is TGTGCCAGCAGCGTTCTTACAGGGCATTCTAATGAAAAACTGTTTTTT. Translated, it gives CASSVLTGHSNEKLFF.

The chain joins TRBV19 to TRBJ1-5, with a possible D match to TRBD1 (6 bases). CDR3 size: 17 residues. V lost 10 bases, J lost 0 bases, and 22 bases lay in between. CDR1 is LNHDA, CDR2 SQIVND, per germline (reference sequence). The CDR3 DNA sequence: TGTGCCACCCAGACAGGAATAGGCGGCTATAGCAATCAGCCCCAGCATTTT. It codes for CATQTGIGGYSNQPQHF.

The chain is built from TRBV28 and TRBJ2-7, with D possibly being TRBD2 (6 bases). Germline CDR1 and CDR2: MDHEN and SYDVKM. The CDR3 covers 14 residues. Trimming cost V 4 bases and J 7 bases, with 17 bases left between them. CDR3 in amino acids: CASSSRDFGEEQYF. For the CDR3, the DNA is TGTGCCAGCAGTTCAAGGGACTTCGGCGAGGAGCAGTACTTC.

The genes are TRBV7-6 and TRBJ1-6; 10 bases are shared with TRBD1. The V gene end was trimmed by 6 bases and the J gene end by 10 bases; junction bases not matched to a gene: 6. Germline V lookup: CDR1 SGHVS, CDR2 FNYEAQ. The CDR3 is 14 amino acids. The CDR3 DNA sequence: TGTGCCAGCAGATTGGGACAGGGGTTCTCACCCCTCCACTTT. It codes for CASRLGQGFSPLHF.

CDR3: CASSSPGREAIEQFF. CDR3 DNA sequence: TGTGCCAGCAGCTCCCCCGGGCGGGAGGCTATTGAGCAGTTCTTC. The chain joins TRBV5-6 to TRBJ2-1; 8 bases map to TRBD2. The CDR3 length is 15 residues. Germline CDR1 and CDR2: SGHDT and YYEEEE. V lost 3 bases and J lost 9; bases outside the gene matches: 11.

This clone appeared once. The chain couples TRBV7-9 to TRBJ2-1, with 13 nucleotides matching TRBD2. The CDR3 has 15 residues. V trimming: 1 base; J trimming: 10 bases; junction bases outside the gene matches: 4. Germline V gene data show CDR1 as SEHNR and CDR2 as FQNEAQ (reference sequence). Here the CDR3 DNA reads TGTGCCAGCAGCTTAGGGACTAGCGGGGGTGACGAGCAGTTCTTC. Its translation: CASSLGTSGGDEQFF.

The chain employs TRBV30 and TRBJ2-1; D ambiguous. Trimming removed 2 bases from V and 0 bases from J, with 8 bases in between. Germline V gene data show CDR1 as GTSNPN and CDR2 as SVGIG (reference sequence). This CDR3 has 14 amino acids. The CDR3 protein is CAWSWSYSYNEQFF. The CDR3 nucleotides are TGTGCCTGGAGTTGGAGCTACTCCTACAATGAGCAGTTCTTC.

This clone showed up just once. This chain connects TRBV7-7 to TRBJ2-3; D may be TRBD1 (6 bases). Trimming removed 5 bases at V and 5 bases at J, with 20 bases between. Germline lookup yields CDR1 SSHAT and CDR2 FNYEAQ (reference sequence). The CDR3 is 16 residues long. The DNA of the CDR3 is TGTGCCAGCAGCCCCCGGGTAGGGGGTGGGGGAGATACGCAGTATTTT. Its translation is CASSPRVGGGGDTQYF. Variable domain in full (rest from reference TRBV7-7 and TRBJ2-3): GAGVSQSPRYKVTKRGQDVTLRCDPISSHATLYWYQQALGQGPEFLTYFNYEAQPDKSGLPSDRFSAERPEGSISTLTIQRTEQRDSAMYRCASSPRVGGGGDTQYFGPGTRLTVL.

The chain recombines TRBV4-2 with TRBJ2-7, with D unresolved. The CDR3 length is 14 residues. Germline-derived CDR1 and CDR2 are LGHNA and YNFKEQ. V was trimmed by 2 bases and J by 6 bases, leaving 14 bases between them. Here the CDR3 DNA reads TGTGCCAGCAGCCAAACCTCAACAGTAGGCGAGCAGTACTTC. Its protein product is CASSQTSTVGEQYF.

The CDR3 coding sequence is TGCGCCAGCAGCCAAGAAGGGGCAACTGAAGCTTTCTTT. This gives the protein CASSQEGATEAFF. The V and J genes are TRBV4-3 and TRBJ1-1; D possibly corresponds to TRBD1 (5 bases). CDR3 length equals 13 residues. The germline gives CDR1 LGHNA, CDR2 YSLEER. Trimming shortened V by 0 bases and J by 5 bases, and 7 bases separated the two germline ends.

This clone was seen a single time. The CDR3 region is CASSLEGARGYTF. CDR3 coding DNA: TGTGCCAGCAGTCTTGAGGGGGCACGTGGCTACACCTTC. This chain joins TRBV28 and TRBJ1-2; TRBD1 matches at 7 bases. In germline, CDR1 is MDHEN, CDR2 SYDVKM. Germline trimming cut 5 bases from V and 7 bases from J; bases unmatched to any gene: 7. The CDR3 covers 13 residues.

DNA for the CDR3: TGTGCCAGCAGTTACGTTGCAGGGTTTAGCAATCAGCCCCAGCATTTT. Encoded protein: CASSYVAGFSNQPQHF. The rearrangement joins TRBV6-6 to TRBJ1-5; TRBD1 is a possible D gene (5 bases). Trimming cost V 2 bases and J 0 bases, with 11 bases left between them. In germline, CDR1 is MNHNY, CDR2 SVGAGI (reference sequence). The length of the CDR3 is 16 residues.